Given below is one T cell receptor beta chain in context. The data are from a study of tumor-infiltrating lymphocytes in localized non-small cell lung cancer. The assay was immunoSEQ multiplex PCR, and TCRdb's table has in-frame clones only and misses some. Altogether approximately 17,000 clones are present, 55% to 80% being singletons, with the ten largest covering around 4.1%. V dropped 6 bases and J dropped 5 bases, with 7 bases sitting between them. From germline, CDR1 is LNHDA and CDR2 SQIVND (reference sequence). The CDR3 extends over 11 amino acids. This chain connects TRBV19 to TRBJ1-2; no definite D call. The origin of this receptor is a human donor with non-small cell lung cancer. The sequencing input was lung tumor tissue. CDR3 residues: CASSRRYGYTF. The CDR3 nucleotides are TGTGCCAGTAGCCGCAGATATGGCTACACCTTC. Full variable domain (rest looked up from reference TRBV19 and TRBJ1-2): DGGITQSPKYLFRKEGQNVTLSCEQNLNHDAMYWYRQDPGQGLRLIYYSQIVNDFQKGDIAEGYSVSREKKESFPLTVTSAQKNPTAFYLCASSRRYGYTFGSGTRLTVV.